This T cell receptor (beta chain) was retrieved from a study of shared clonotypes between healthy human individuals. This CDR3 has 14 residues. Trimming shortened V by 0 bases and J by 7 bases, and 10 bases separated the two germline ends. From germline, CDR1 is MNHNY and CDR2 SVGAGI (reference sequence). Notes on this clone: What it binds is not known.

Generated by immunoSEQ multiplex PCR, the TCRdb table keeps only in-frame clones and is missing some. The data hold millions of clones, with around 94% observed a single time. Regarding the study as a whole: Among several donors, about 5% of naive CD4 clonotypes were found in common. Few donors limited the genetic and exposure-history diversity represented.

The receptor comes from a man between 18 and 29 years old in good health. The rearrangement links TRBV6-6 to TRBJ2-4, with unresolved D. Specimen: naive CD4+ T cells sorted from blood. Subset in this sample: CD45RA+ positively selected. CDR3: CASSYSASANIQYF. CDR3 in DNA: TGTGCCAGCAGTTACTCGGCATCGGCGAACATTCAGTACTTC.